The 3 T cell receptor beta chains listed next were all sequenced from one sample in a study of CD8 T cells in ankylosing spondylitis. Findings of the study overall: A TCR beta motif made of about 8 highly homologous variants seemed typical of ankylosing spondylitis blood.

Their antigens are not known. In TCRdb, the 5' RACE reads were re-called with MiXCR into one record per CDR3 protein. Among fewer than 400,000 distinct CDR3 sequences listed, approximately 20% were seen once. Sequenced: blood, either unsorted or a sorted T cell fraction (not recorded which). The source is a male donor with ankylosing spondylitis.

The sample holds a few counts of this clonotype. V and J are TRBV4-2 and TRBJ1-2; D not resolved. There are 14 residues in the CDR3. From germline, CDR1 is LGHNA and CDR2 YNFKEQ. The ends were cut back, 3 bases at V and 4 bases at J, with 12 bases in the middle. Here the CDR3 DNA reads TGTGCCAGCAGCCAGGAGGCAGAGGCCTATGGCTACACCTTC. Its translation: CASSQEAEAYGYTF.

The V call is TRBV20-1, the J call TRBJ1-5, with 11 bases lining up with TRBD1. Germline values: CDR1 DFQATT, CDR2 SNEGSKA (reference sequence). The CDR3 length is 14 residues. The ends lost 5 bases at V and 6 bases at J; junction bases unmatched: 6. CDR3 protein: CSAAGQGAVQPQHF. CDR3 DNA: TGCAGTGCTGCCGGACAGGGGGCGGTTCAGCCCCAGCATTTT.

The CDR3 here is CASSLGRALEQYF. Written as DNA, the CDR3 is TGTGCCAGCAGCTTAGGCAGGGCCCTCGAGCAGTACTTC. The V and J genes are TRBV5-6 and TRBJ2-7, with D tentatively TRBD1 (5 bases). Trimming took off 2 bases at V and 6 bases at J, with 12 bases between the two ends. Germline-derived CDR1 and CDR2 are SGHDT and YYEEEE. The CDR3 loop spans 13 amino acids.